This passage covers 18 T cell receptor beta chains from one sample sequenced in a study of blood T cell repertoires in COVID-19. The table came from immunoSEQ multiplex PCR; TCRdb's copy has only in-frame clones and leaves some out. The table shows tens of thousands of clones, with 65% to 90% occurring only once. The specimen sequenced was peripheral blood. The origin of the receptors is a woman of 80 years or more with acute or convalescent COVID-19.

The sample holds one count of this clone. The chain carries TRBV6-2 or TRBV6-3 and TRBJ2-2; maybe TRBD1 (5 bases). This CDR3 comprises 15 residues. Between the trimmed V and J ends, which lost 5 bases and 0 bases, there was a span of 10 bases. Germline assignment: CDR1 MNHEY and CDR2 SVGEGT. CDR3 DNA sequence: TGTGCCAGCAGTGCGGCCAGGGCGAACACCGGGGAGCTGTTTTTT. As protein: CASSAARANTGELFF.

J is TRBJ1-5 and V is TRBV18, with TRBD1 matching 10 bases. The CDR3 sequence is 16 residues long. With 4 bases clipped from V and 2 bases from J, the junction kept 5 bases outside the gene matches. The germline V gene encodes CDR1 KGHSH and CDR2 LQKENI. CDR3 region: CASSRDRGNGNQPQHF. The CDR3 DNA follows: TGTGCCAGCTCACGGGACAGGGGTAATGGCAATCAGCCCCAGCATTTT. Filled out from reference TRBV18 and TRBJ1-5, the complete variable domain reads NAGVMQNPRHLVRRRGQEARLRCSPMKGHSHVYWYRQLPEEGLKFMVYLQKENIIDESGMPKERFSAEFPKEGPSILRIQQVVRGDSAAYFCASSRDRGNGNQPQHFGDGTRLSIL.

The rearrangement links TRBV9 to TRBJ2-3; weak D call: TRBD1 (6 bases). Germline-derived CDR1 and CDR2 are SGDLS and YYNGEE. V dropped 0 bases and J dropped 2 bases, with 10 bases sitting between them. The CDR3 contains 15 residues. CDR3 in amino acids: CASSVAGQYTDTQYF. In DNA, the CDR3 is TGTGCCAGCAGCGTAGCCGGACAGTACACAGATACGCAGTATTTT. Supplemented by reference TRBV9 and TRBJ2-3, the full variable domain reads DSGVTQTPKHLITATGQRVTLRCSPRSGDLSVYWYQQSLDQGLQFLIQYYNGEERAKGNILERFSAQQFPDLHSELNLSSLELGDSALYFCASSVAGQYTDTQYFGPGTRLTVL.

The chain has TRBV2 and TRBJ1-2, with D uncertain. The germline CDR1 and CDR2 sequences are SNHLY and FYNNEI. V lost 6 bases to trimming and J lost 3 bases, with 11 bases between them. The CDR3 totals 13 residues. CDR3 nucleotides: TGTGCCAGCAGAGTAGCGGTTGACTATGGCTACACCTTC. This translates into CASRVAVDYGYTF.

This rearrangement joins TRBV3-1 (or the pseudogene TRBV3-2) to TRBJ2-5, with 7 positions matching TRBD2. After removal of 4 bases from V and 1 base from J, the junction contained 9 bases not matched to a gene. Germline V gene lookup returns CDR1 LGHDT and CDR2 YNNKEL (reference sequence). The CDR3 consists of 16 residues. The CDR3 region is CASSPFGRYLQETQYF. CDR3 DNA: TGTGCCAGCAGCCCGTTCGGGAGGTACCTCCAAGAGACCCAGTACTTC.

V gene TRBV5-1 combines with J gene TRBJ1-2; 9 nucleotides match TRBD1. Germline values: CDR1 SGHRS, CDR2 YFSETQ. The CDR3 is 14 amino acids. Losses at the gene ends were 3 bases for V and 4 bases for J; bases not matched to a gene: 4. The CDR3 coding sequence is TGCGCCAGCAGCTCGACAGGGGGAGTCTATGGCTACACCTTC. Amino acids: CASSSTGGVYGYTF.

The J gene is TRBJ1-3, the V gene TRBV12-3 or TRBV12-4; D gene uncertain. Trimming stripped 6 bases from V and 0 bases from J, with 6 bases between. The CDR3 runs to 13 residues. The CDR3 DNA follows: TGTGCCAGCAGACAGAGCTCTGGAAACACCATATATTTT. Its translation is CASRQSSGNTIYF.

The CDR3 sequence is CASSSGTGTSGANVLTF. CDR3 nucleotide sequence: TGCGCCAGCAGCTCCGGGACAGGGACCTCTGGGGCCAACGTCCTGACTTTC. The J gene is TRBJ2-6, the V gene TRBV5-1, with 9 nucleotides matching TRBD1. Germline CDR1 reads SGHRS; CDR2 reads YFSETQ. The V gene end was trimmed by 3 bases and the J gene end by 0 bases; junction bases not matched to a gene: 4. The CDR3 loop spans 17 amino acids.

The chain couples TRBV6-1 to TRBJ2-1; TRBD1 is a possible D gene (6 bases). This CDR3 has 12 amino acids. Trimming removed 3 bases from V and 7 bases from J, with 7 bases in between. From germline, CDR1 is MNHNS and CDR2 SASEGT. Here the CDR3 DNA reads TGTGCCAGCAGTGAGGGGGCAAATGAGCAGTTCTTC. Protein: CASSEGANEQFF.

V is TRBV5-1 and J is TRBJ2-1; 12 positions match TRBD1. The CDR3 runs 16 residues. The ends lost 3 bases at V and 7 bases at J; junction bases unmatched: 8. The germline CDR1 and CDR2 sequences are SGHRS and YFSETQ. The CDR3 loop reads CASSSTGTGGRNEQFF. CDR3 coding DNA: TGCGCCAGCAGCTCTACCGGGACAGGGGGCAGGAATGAGCAGTTCTTC.

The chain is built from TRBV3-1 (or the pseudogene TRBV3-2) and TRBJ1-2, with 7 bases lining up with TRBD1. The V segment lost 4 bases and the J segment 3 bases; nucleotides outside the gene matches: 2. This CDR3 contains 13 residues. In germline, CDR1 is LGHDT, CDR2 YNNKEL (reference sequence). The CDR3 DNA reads TGTGCCAGCAGCCGCCAGGGGGACTATGGCTACACCTTC. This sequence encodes CASSRQGDYGYTF.

CDR3 amino acids: CASSFRGGAQYF. In DNA form, the CDR3 reads TGTGCCAGCAGCTTCCGGGGAGGGGCCCAGTACTTC. The chain carries TRBV11-2 and TRBJ2-5; TRBD2 aligns across 7 bases. CDR3 size: 12 residues. Germline CDR1 and CDR2: SGHAT and FQNNGV. V shed 3 bases, J shed 9 bases, and the junction held 4 bases outside the gene matches.

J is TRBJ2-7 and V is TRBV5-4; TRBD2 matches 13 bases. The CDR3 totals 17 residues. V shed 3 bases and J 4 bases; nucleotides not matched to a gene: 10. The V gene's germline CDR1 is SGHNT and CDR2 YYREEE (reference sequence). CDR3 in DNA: TGTGCCAGCAGCTCGCCCGGGACTAGCGGGGCCCCTTACGAGCAGTACTTC. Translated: CASSSPGTSGAPYEQYF. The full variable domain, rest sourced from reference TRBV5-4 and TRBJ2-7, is ETGVTQSPTHLIKTRGQQVTLRCSSQSGHNTVSWYQQALGQGPQFIFQYYREEENGRGNFPPRFSGLQFPNYSSELNVNALELDDSALYLCASSSPGTSGAPYEQYFGPGTRLTVT.

CDR3 region: CASSFWDRGYGYTF. CDR3 bases: TGTGCCAGCAGTTTTTGGGACAGGGGGTATGGCTACACCTTC. The gene calls are TRBV6-5 and TRBJ1-2; TRBD1 aligns across 11 bases. This CDR3 contains 14 residues. The trim removed 4 bases at V and 5 bases at J, leaving 3 bases unmatched. Germline CDR1 and CDR2: MNHEY and SVGAGI.

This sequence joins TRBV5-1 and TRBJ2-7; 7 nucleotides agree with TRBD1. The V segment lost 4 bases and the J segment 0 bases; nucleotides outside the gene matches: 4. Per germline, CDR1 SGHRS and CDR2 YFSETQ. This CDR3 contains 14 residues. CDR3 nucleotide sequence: TGCGCCAGCAGCCGGGACAGTAGCTCCTACGAGCAGTACTTC. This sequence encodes CASSRDSSSYEQYF.

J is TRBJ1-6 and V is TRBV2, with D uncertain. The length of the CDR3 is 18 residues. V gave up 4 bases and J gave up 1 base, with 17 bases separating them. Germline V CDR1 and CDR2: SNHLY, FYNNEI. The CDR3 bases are TGTGCCAGCAGTGGAGATCGGGATTACGGGTCCTATAATTCACCCCTCCACTTT. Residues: CASSGDRDYGSYNSPLHF.

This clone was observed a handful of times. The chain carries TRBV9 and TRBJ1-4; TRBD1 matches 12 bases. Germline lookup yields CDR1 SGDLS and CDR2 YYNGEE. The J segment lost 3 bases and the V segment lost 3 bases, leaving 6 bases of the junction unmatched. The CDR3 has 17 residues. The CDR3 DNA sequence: TGTGCCAGCAGCGCACAGGGACAGGGGGCTGCTAATGAAAAACTGTTTTTT. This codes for CASSAQGQGAANEKLFF.

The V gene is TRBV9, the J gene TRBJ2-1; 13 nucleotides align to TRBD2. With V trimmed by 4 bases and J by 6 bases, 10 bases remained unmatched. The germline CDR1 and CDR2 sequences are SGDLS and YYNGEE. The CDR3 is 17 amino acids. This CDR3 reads CASSTYPGLAGLNEQFF. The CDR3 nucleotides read TGTGCCAGCAGCACTTACCCGGGACTAGCGGGGCTCAATGAGCAGTTCTTC.